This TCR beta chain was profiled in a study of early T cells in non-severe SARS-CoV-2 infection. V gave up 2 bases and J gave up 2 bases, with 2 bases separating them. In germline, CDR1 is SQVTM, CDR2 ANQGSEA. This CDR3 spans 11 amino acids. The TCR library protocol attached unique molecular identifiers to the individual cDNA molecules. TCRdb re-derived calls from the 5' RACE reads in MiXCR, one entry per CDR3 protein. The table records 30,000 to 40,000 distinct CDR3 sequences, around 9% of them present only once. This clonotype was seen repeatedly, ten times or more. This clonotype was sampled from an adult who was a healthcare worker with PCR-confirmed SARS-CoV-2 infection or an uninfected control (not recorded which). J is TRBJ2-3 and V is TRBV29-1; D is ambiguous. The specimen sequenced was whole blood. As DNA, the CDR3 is TGCAGCGTTGAACTCACAGATACGCAGTATTTT. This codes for CSVELTDTQYF.